The 13 T cell receptor beta chains below were found in one sample sequenced in a study of blood T cell repertoires in COVID-19. Repertoires were generated with immunoSEQ multiplex PCR, while TCRdb's copy carries only in-frame clones and drops some. The sample shows fewer than 250,000 clones, about four fifths of them seen only once. Input material: PBMCs or T cells enriched from blood (not recorded which). These receptors were collected from a man aged 55 to 70 who had recovered from COVID-19.

The genes are TRBV4-3 and TRBJ2-1; possibly TRBD2 for D (5 bases). The germline CDR1 and CDR2 sequences are LGHNA and YSLEER. V lost 0 bases and J lost 0, with 9 bases in between. This CDR3 contains 16 residues. CDR3 in DNA: TGCGCCAGCAGCCAAGAAACGGGAAGCTCCTACAATGAGCAGTTCTTC. Translation: CASSQETGSSYNEQFF.

The chain combines TRBV5-1 with TRBJ1-5, with 8 nucleotides matching TRBD1. Germline CDR1 is SGHRS and CDR2 is YFSETQ. CDR3 size: 16 residues. V was pared by 0 bases and J by 9 bases, with 11 bases of the junction left unmatched. Here the CDR3 reads CASSLDSGQGRGPQHF. The CDR3 DNA sequence: TGCGCCAGCAGCTTGGACTCCGGACAGGGAAGGGGGCCCCAGCATTTT.

This chain uses TRBV10-3 with TRBJ2-3; TRBD2 aligns across 7 bases. The trim removed 2 bases at V and 4 bases at J, leaving 3 bases unmatched. CDR1 ENHRY and CDR2 SYGVKD come from the germline V gene. The CDR3 runs 14 residues. The CDR3 DNA follows: TGTGCCATCAGTGAGCTGGGAGGGTCAGATACGCAGTATTTT. This sequence encodes CAISELGGSDTQYF.

This clone was counted between two and nine times. The chain is built from TRBV18 and TRBJ1-3; 8 nucleotides match TRBD1. The CDR3 consists of 14 residues. V lost 3 bases and J lost 3; bases outside the gene matches: 1. Per the germline V gene, CDR1 is KGHSH and CDR2 is LQKENI. The CDR3 reads CASSPDRVGNTIYF. The CDR3 coding sequence is TGTGCCAGCTCACCGGACAGGGTTGGAAACACCATATATTTT.

This chain joins TRBV3-1 (or the pseudogene TRBV3-2) and TRBJ2-5; 7 nucleotides line up with TRBD2. The CDR3 length is 14 residues. Germline V gene sequence: CDR1 LGHDT, CDR2 YNNKEL (reference sequence). V gave up 4 bases and J gave up 3 bases; unmatched junction bases: 5. This CDR3 reads CASSRLAGEETQYF. DNA of the CDR3: TGTGCCAGCAGCCGATTAGCGGGTGAAGAGACCCAGTACTTC.

V usage is TRBV7-2 and J usage is TRBJ1-5; possibly TRBD1 for D (6 bases). The ends were cut back, 3 bases at V and 2 bases at J, with 11 bases in the middle. CDR3 length: 15 amino acids. Germline V lookup: CDR1 SGHTA, CDR2 FQGNSA. The CDR3 spells CASSFRGGGNQPQHF. The CDR3 DNA reads TGTGCCAGCAGCTTCAGGGGTGGAGGCAATCAGCCCCAGCATTTT.

Written as DNA, the CDR3 is TGTGCCAGCAGCTCCAGACAGCTATACACCGGGGAGCTGTTTTTT. It yields the protein CASSSRQLYTGELFF. The chain combines TRBV7-2 with TRBJ2-2; perhaps TRBD1 as D (5 bases). The V end lost 4 bases, the J end lost 3 bases, and 12 bases lay between the germline ends. Germline V gene data show CDR1 as SGHTA and CDR2 as FQGNSA. The CDR3 runs 15 residues.

The rearrangement links TRBV5-1 to TRBJ2-2; TRBD2 matches at 7 bases. The length of the CDR3 is 16 residues. Germline V gene sequence: CDR1 SGHRS, CDR2 YFSETQ. With 0 bases clipped from V and 2 bases from J, the junction kept 4 bases outside the gene matches. CDR3 amino acids: CASSLEGEGNTGELFF. CDR3 DNA sequence: TGCGCCAGCAGCTTGGAAGGGGAGGGTAACACCGGGGAGCTGTTTTTT.

V is TRBV11-2 and J is TRBJ1-1; 7 bases are shared with TRBD1. Unmatched junction bases numbered 8, after V lost 7 bases and J lost 0 bases. Germline V lookup: CDR1 SGHAT, CDR2 FQNNGV. The CDR3 totals 15 residues. The CDR3 DNA is TGTGCCAGCACCCGGGACAGAACCATGAACACTGAAGCTTTCTTT. It yields the protein CASTRDRTMNTEAFF. The full variable domain, with the rest looked up from reference TRBV11-2 and TRBJ1-1, is EAGVAQSPRYKIIEKRQSVAFWCNPISGHATLYWYQQILGQGPKLLIQFQNNGVVDDSQLPKDRFSAERLKGVDSTLKIQPAKLEDSAVYLCASTRDRTMNTEAFFGQGTRLTVV.

The chain combines TRBV27 with TRBJ1-4; a possible D gene is TRBD1 (5 bases). The CDR3 contains 14 residues. V was pared by 6 bases and J by 3 bases, with 11 bases between. The germline V gene encodes CDR1 MNHEY and CDR2 SMNVEV (reference sequence). Here the CDR3 DNA reads TGTGCCAGCAGAAGACAGTTAGCTAATGAAAAACTGTTTTTT. Translating gives CASRRQLANEKLFF.

The genes are TRBV7-8 and TRBJ1-2; 7 bases are a match to TRBD1. With 5 bases clipped from V and 1 base from J, the junction kept 7 bases outside the gene matches. The germline V gene encodes CDR1 SGHVS and CDR2 FQNEAQ. The CDR3 runs to 15 residues. CDR3 residues: CASSRDSYSNYGYTF. DNA for the CDR3: TGTGCCAGCAGCCGGGACAGCTATAGTAACTATGGCTACACCTTC.

The chain carries TRBV5-1 and TRBJ1-1; D is unresolved. This CDR3 contains 16 residues. Germline values: CDR1 SGHRS, CDR2 YFSETQ. Deletions cut 1 base from V and 3 bases from J, with 16 bases between. CDR3 in amino acids: CASSLTPGGQDTEAFF. DNA of the CDR3: TGCGCCAGCAGCTTGACCCCCGGTGGGCAGGACACTGAAGCTTTCTTT.

Regarding this clone: The same CDR3 can be traced to other DNA sequences in this sample. This sequence joins TRBV6-5 and TRBJ1-5; 8 bases match TRBD1. CDR3 length: 13 residues. The ends lost 6 bases at V and 5 bases at J; junction bases unmatched: 3. Looked up from germline, CDR1 is MNHEY and CDR2 is SVGAGI. The CDR3 is CASSLTGDQPQHF. CDR3 DNA sequence: TGTGCCAGCAGCCTGACAGGGGATCAGCCCCAGCATTTT.